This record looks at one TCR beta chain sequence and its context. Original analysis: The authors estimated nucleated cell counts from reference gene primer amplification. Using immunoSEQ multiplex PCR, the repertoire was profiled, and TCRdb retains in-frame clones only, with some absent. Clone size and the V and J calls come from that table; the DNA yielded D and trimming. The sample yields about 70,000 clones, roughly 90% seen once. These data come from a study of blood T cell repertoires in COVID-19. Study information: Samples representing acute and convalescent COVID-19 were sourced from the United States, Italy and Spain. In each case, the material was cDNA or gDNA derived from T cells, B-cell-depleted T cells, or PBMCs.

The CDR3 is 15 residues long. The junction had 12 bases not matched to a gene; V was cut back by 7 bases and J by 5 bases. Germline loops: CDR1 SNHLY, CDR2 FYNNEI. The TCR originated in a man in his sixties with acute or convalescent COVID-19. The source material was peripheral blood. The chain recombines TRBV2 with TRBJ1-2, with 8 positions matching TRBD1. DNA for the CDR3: TGTGCCAGCACCTGGGTCGGGACAGGCTCATATGGCTACACCTTC. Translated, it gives CASTWVGTGSYGYTF.